One sample yielded the 9 T cell receptor beta chains listed below, sequenced in a study of regulatory T cells in long-lasting Graves disease (dated by TCRdb to the early 2020s). What the time point label conveys for this sample: persistent/refractory GD, antithyroid drugs over 5 years with positive TRAb. For both TCR sequencing and RNA sequencing, RNA was extracted from PBMCs in TRIzol. Receptor amplification or capture employed multiplex PCR. The sequencing machine was an Illumina HiSeq 4000. CDR3 regions were amplified by Arm-PCR with iRepertoire HTBI primers to construct TCR beta libraries. The public reads were run again by TCRdb, first through fastp at Q25 and then through MiXCR, and only productive beta chains were kept. Each entry is one CDR3 protein sequence, shown with its most common DNA and genes. The sample contains a few hundred thousand distinct CDR3 sequences, roughly 24% of them found a single time. 25% to 30% of the sample is held by the ten biggest clonotypes.

The specimen was peripheral blood mononuclear cells (PBMCs), collected when the disease was refractory, from a patient treated with antithyroid drugs. All receptors come from a woman between 35 and 50 years old with Graves disease. Donor details come from another sample of the same person, matched by shared clones.

This clonotype has only a few counts. CDR3 amino acids: CGGGGLVNTGELFF. The CDR3 DNA reads TGTGGCGGCGGGGGCCTAGTTAACACCGGGGAGCTGTTTTTT. The V gene is TRBV7-9, the J gene TRBJ2-2; D perhaps matches TRBD2 (7 bases). Germline-derived CDR1 and CDR2 are SEHNR and FQNEAQ (reference sequence). This CDR3 spans 14 amino acids.

The count of this clonotype is one. The chain has TRBV20-1 and TRBJ2-2; 11 positions match TRBD2. The CDR3 is made up of 14 amino acids. Germline loops: CDR1 DFQATT, CDR2 SNEGSKA (reference sequence). After removal of 4 bases from V and 4 bases from J, the junction contained 2 bases not matched to a gene. CDR3 bases: TGCAGTGCTAACCTAGCGGGAGGCACCGGGGAGCTGTTTTTT. This sequence encodes CSANLAGGTGELFF.

This chain uses TRBV20-1 with TRBJ2-7; 8 nucleotides line up with TRBD1. Trimming cost V 6 bases and J 3 bases; bases outside gene matches: 13. The germline V gene has CDR1 DFQATT and CDR2 SNEGSKA (reference sequence). CDR3 length: 15 amino acids. CDR3 nucleotides: TGCAGTGCGGACGAGGGGGACAGGCGGGGCTACGAGCAGTACTTC. This encodes CSADEGDRRGYEQYF.

V gene TRBV4-1 combines with J gene TRBJ2-7, with 9 bases aligning to TRBD1. Unmatched junction bases numbered 13, after V lost 1 base and J lost 6 bases. The CDR3 contains 17 residues. Germline CDR1 MGHRA, CDR2 YSYEKL. CDR3 protein: CASSQASLRDRDGEQYF. The DNA for the CDR3 is TGCGCCAGCAGCCAAGCTTCCTTACGGGACAGGGATGGCGAGCAGTACTTC.

About this clonotype itself: A far larger clone differs by one base, so this is likely a read error. The chain employs TRBV7-2 and TRBJ1-1; D not certain. Germline V CDR1 and CDR2: SGHTA, FQGNSA. The CDR3 spans 16 residues. Here the CDR3 reads CASSFTYIVMNTGAFF. CDR3 DNA: TGTGCCAGCAGCTTCACATACATAGTCATGAACACTGGAGCTTTCTTT.

This clonotype was detected many times. The J gene is TRBJ2-7, the V gene TRBV6-1, with D perhaps TRBD1 (5 bases). Trimming shortened V by 8 bases and J by 1 base, and 12 bases separated the two germline ends. The CDR3 has 13 residues. CDR1 is MNHNS, CDR2 SASEGT, per germline. The CDR3 region is CASQKDMSYEQYF. In DNA form, the CDR3 reads TGTGCCAGCCAAAAGGACATGTCCTACGAGCAGTACTTC.

The sample holds many counts of this clonotype. The chain is built from TRBV28 and TRBJ1-5, with a possible D match to TRBD1 (5 bases). Per germline, CDR1 MDHEN and CDR2 SYDVKM. V lost 1 base to trimming and J lost 6 bases, with 22 bases between them. The CDR3 spans 18 residues. CDR3 nucleotide sequence: TGTGCCAGCAGTTTATTTAGAGTAAAGACAATTAGGGGTCAGCCCCAGCATTTT. As protein: CASSLFRVKTIRGQPQHF.

The rearrangement joins TRBV20-1 to TRBJ2-2, with 7 bases matching TRBD2. The germline gives CDR1 DFQATT, CDR2 SNEGSKA (reference sequence). The CDR3 covers 15 residues. The junction had 4 bases not matched to a gene; V was cut back by 3 bases and J by 0 bases. As DNA, the CDR3 is TGCAGTGCTAGTTTTCTAGCGGCGAACACCGGGGAGCTGTTTTTT. Translated, it gives CSASFLAANTGELFF.

This clonotype was recorded many times. The chain carries TRBV11-1 and TRBJ1-1; no firm D call. The germline V and J ends were trimmed by 5 bases and 4 bases, with 17 bases remaining between them. Germline CDR1 SGHAT, CDR2 FQDESV (reference sequence). The CDR3 totals 15 residues. DNA of the CDR3: TGTGCCAGCAGCACAGAGCGGGGAGAGAGCACTGAAGCTTTCTTT. This sequence encodes CASSTERGESTEAFF.